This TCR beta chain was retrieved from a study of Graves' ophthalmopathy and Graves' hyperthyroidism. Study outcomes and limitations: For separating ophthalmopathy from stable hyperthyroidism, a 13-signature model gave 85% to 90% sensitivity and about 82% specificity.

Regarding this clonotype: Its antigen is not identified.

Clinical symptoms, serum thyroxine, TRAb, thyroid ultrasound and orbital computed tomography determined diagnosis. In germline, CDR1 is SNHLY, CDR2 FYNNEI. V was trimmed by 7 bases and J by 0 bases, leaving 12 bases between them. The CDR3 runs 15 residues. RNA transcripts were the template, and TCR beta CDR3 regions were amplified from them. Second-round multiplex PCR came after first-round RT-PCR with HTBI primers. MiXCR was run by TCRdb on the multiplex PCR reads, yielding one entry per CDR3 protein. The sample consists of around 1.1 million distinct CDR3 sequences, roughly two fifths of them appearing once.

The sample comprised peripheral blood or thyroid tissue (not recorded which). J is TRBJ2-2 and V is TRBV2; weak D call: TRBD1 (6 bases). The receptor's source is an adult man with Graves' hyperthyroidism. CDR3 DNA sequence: TGTGCCAGCACAGGGACATCCGCGAACACCGGGGAGCTGTTTTTT. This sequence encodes CASTGTSANTGELFF.